The clone carrying this T cell receptor (beta chain) occurred many times. These data belong to a study of T cells after yellow fever vaccination. One entry per CDR3 protein, called by TCRdb with MiXCR from the 5' RACE reads. The sample contains 250,000 to 350,000 distinct CDR3 sequences, approximately 4% of which appear only once. The CDR3 spans 13 residues. V gave up 3 bases and J gave up 8 bases; unmatched junction bases: 2. CDR1 SGHTA and CDR2 FQGNSA come from the germline V gene. Sample: PBMCs, taken 15 days after the yellow fever booster vaccination. The V gene is TRBV7-2, the J gene TRBJ2-4; 9 bases match TRBD1. The origin of this receptor is a man younger than 35 who received the YFV17D yellow fever vaccine. CDR3 coding DNA: TGTGCCAGCAGCTTGGACAGGGGTCACATTCAGTACTTC. This codes for CASSLDRGHIQYF.